A selection of T cell receptor beta chains follows, all from one sample in a study of T cell repertoires in cytomegalovirus infection. No antigens are known for them. One entry per CDR3 protein results from TCRdb running MiXCR on the reads. Here the sample spans under 850,000 distinct CDR3 sequences, around 30% being singletons. The material was cultured PBMCs, obtained from culture after CMV antigen stimulation. Every receptor here comes from a human donor in good health (CMV status not recorded). Some clones in this sample may be carry-over from other donors' samples. The CDR3 runs from the conserved cysteine through the conserved F or W. A D gene is named only where the DNA matches it firmly. Only some rows state a clone size, as once, few, many or a class for expanded clones.

J gene: TRBJ1-1; clone size: -; D gene: -; V gene: TRBV20-1; CDR3 protein: CSAREESRGMNTEAFF; CDR3 DNA: TGCAGTGCTAGAGAGGAATCGAGGGGCATGAACACTGAAGCTTTCTTT
J gene: TRBJ1-5; clone size: -; D gene: TRBD1; V gene: TRBV24-1; CDR3 protein: CATSASGQGANQPQHF; CDR3 DNA: TGTGCCACCAGTGCCTCCGGACAGGGGGCGAATCAGCCCCAGCATTTT
J gene: TRBJ1-5; clone size: few; D gene: -; V gene: TRBV7-8; CDR3 protein: CASSRGGEPQHF; CDR3 DNA: TGTGCCAGCAGCCGAGGCGGGGAGCCCCAGCATTTT
J gene: TRBJ1-5; clone size: -; D gene: TRBD1; V gene: TRBV19; CDR3 protein: CASSPRQGYNQPQHF; CDR3 DNA: TGTGCCAGTAGTCCCCGACAGGGGTACAATCAGCCCCAGCATTTT
J gene: TRBJ2-2; clone size: -; D gene: TRBD1; V gene: TRBV27; CDR3 protein: CASSPLGTDNTGELFF; CDR3 DNA: TGTGCCAGCAGCCCCCTGGGGACAGACAACACCGGGGAGCTGTTTTTT
J gene: TRBJ2-1; clone size: few; D gene: -; V gene: TRBV12-3/TRBV12-4; CDR3 protein: CASSHVGARSYNEQFF; CDR3 DNA: TGTGCCAGCAGTCACGTCGGGGCCCGCTCCTACAATGAGCAGTTCTTC
J gene: TRBJ2-7; clone size: -; D gene: TRBD1; V gene: TRBV10-3; CDR3 protein: CATALTGAYEQYF; CDR3 DNA: TGTGCCACCGCCTTGACAGGGGCCTACGAGCAGTACTTC
J gene: TRBJ2-1; clone size: -; D gene: TRBD2; V gene: TRBV20-1; CDR3 protein: CSARLAGHNEQFF; CDR3 DNA: TGCAGTGCTAGACTAGCGGGACACAATGAGCAGTTCTTC
J gene: TRBJ2-5; clone size: -; D gene: -; V gene: TRBV19; CDR3 protein: CASSIGPSPAQETQYF; CDR3 DNA: TGTGCCAGTAGTATAGGACCCAGCCCAGCCCAAGAGACCCAGTACTTC
J gene: TRBJ2-7; clone size: many; D gene: TRBD2; V gene: TRBV7-2; CDR3 protein: CASSSSSGAYEQYF; CDR3 DNA: TGTGCCAGCAGCTCGTCTAGCGGGGCGTACGAGCAGTACTTC
J gene: TRBJ2-5; clone size: few; D gene: TRBD2; V gene: TRBV11-2; CDR3 protein: CASTPGGSRRRETQYF; CDR3 DNA: TGTGCCAGCACCCCCGGGGGGTCCCGACGTAGGGAGACCCAGTACTTC
J gene: TRBJ2-1; clone size: -; D gene: -; V gene: TRBV10-3; CDR3 protein: CAIGLNNEQFF; CDR3 DNA: TGTGCCATCGGGCTGAACAATGAGCAGTTCTTC
J gene: TRBJ2-6; clone size: -; D gene: -; V gene: TRBV5-4; CDR3 protein: CASSLEQGNVLTF; CDR3 DNA: TGTGCCAGCAGCTTGGAACAGGGCAACGTCCTGACTTTC
J gene: TRBJ1-2; clone size: -; D gene: -; V gene: TRBV12-3/TRBV12-4; CDR3 protein: CASPQTRTVANYGYTF; CDR3 DNA: TGTGCCAGCCCGCAGACCAGGACAGTAGCTAACTATGGCTACACCTTC
J gene: TRBJ1-1; clone size: few; D gene: -; V gene: TRBV20-1; CDR3 protein: CSAPPTLDLNTEAFF; CDR3 DNA: TGCAGTGCTCCGCCGACACTGGATTTGAACACTGAAGCTTTCTTT
J gene: TRBJ2-7; clone size: -; D gene: TRBD1; V gene: TRBV7-2; CDR3 protein: CASSQAGGQYF; CDR3 DNA: TGTGCCAGCAGCCAGGCAGGGGGGCAGTACTTC
J gene: TRBJ2-7; clone size: -; D gene: -; V gene: TRBV15; CDR3 protein: CATSARLGFEQYF; CDR3 DNA: TGTGCCACCAGCGCCCGCTTGGGTTTCGAGCAGTACTTC
J gene: TRBJ2-7; clone size: -; D gene: -; V gene: TRBV6-6; CDR3 protein: CASRGGGGAMSYEQYF; CDR3 DNA: TGTGCCAGTCGAGGGGGGGGAGGGGCAATGTCCTACGAGCAGTACTTC
J gene: TRBJ2-7; clone size: -; D gene: -; V gene: TRBV19; CDR3 protein: CASSSRTSSSYEQYF; CDR3 DNA: TGTGCCAGTAGTTCCCGGACGTCGAGCTCCTACGAGCAGTACTTC
J gene: TRBJ2-5; clone size: few; D gene: -; V gene: TRBV6-1; CDR3 protein: CASSTVLWETQYF; CDR3 DNA: TGTGCCAGCAGTACGGTGCTGTGGGAGACCCAGTACTTC
J gene: TRBJ1-1; clone size: once; D gene: -; V gene: TRBV19; CDR3 protein: CASSAFPGRSPDTEAFF; CDR3 DNA: TGTGCCAGTAGTGCTTTTCCCGGGAGGTCCCCCGACACTGAAGCTTTCTTT
J gene: TRBJ1-5; clone size: few; D gene: TRBD1; V gene: TRBV6-6; CDR3 protein: CASTWDRGQPQHF; CDR3 DNA: TGTGCCAGCACCTGGGACAGGGGCCAGCCCCAGCATTTT
J gene: TRBJ2-1; clone size: -; D gene: TRBD2; V gene: TRBV7-9; CDR3 protein: CASSLGGEFPYNEQFF; CDR3 DNA: TGTGCCAGCAGCTTGGGGGGGGAATTCCCCTACAATGAGCAGTTCTTC
J gene: TRBJ1-5; clone size: few; D gene: TRBD1; V gene: TRBV20-1; CDR3 protein: CSARDRAGGQPQHF; CDR3 DNA: TGCAGTGCTAGAGATCGAGCAGGGGGTCAGCCCCAGCATTTT
J gene: TRBJ1-5; clone size: -; D gene: -; V gene: TRBV23-1; CDR3 protein: CASIEKGVPVLCNQPQHF; CDR3 DNA: TGCGCCAGCATCGAAAAGGGGGTTCCGGTTTTATGCAATCAGCCCCAGCATTTT
J gene: TRBJ2-7; clone size: -; D gene: TRBD2; V gene: TRBV2; CDR3 protein: CASWRAGGQREQYF; CDR3 DNA: TGTGCCAGCTGGCGAGCGGGGGGTCAGAGGGAGCAGTACTTC
J gene: TRBJ2-7; clone size: once; D gene: TRBD1; V gene: TRBV19; CDR3 protein: CASSDRTGGSYEQYF; CDR3 DNA: TGTGCCAGTAGTGACCGGACAGGGGGGTCCTACGAGCAGTACTTC
J gene: TRBJ2-2; clone size: -; D gene: -; V gene: TRBV7-9; CDR3 protein: CASSLTTYTGELFF; CDR3 DNA: TGTGCCAGCAGCTTAACTACCTACACCGGGGAGCTGTTTTTT
J gene: TRBJ1-5; clone size: -; D gene: -; V gene: TRBV7-6; CDR3 protein: CASSPSSQGNQPQHF; CDR3 DNA: TGTGCCAGCAGCCCCTCCAGTCAAGGCAATCAGCCCCAGCATTTT
J gene: TRBJ2-1; clone size: -; D gene: TRBD2; V gene: TRBV12-3/TRBV12-4; CDR3 protein: CASSFAGGAGGVYEQFF; CDR3 DNA: TGTGCCAGCAGTTTTGCGGGAGGGGCGGGGGGGGTCTATGAGCAGTTCTTC
J gene: TRBJ1-2; clone size: few; D gene: -; V gene: TRBV7-9; CDR3 protein: CASSLKRRVYGYTF; CDR3 DNA: TGTGCCAGCAGCTTAAAGCGCAGAGTCTATGGCTACACCTTC
J gene: TRBJ2-1; clone size: few; D gene: TRBD2; V gene: TRBV6-1; CDR3 protein: CASKDGGGYNEQFF; CDR3 DNA: TGTGCCAGCAAAGATGGCGGGGGCTACAATGAGCAGTTCTTC
J gene: TRBJ2-1; clone size: few; D gene: -; V gene: TRBV2; CDR3 protein: CASTEGIYNEQFF; CDR3 DNA: TGTGCCAGCACTGAGGGGATCTACAATGAGCAGTTCTTC
J gene: TRBJ2-2; clone size: -; D gene: -; V gene: TRBV19; CDR3 protein: CASSVQGTGELFF; CDR3 DNA: TGTGCCAGTAGTGTACAGGGAACCGGGGAGCTGTTTTTT
J gene: TRBJ2-5; clone size: -; D gene: -; V gene: TRBV6-8; CDR3 protein: CASRANPFTQETQYF; CDR3 DNA: TGTGCCAGCCGGGCGAATCCCTTTACGCAAGAGACCCAGTACTTC
J gene: TRBJ2-3; clone size: -; D gene: TRBD1; V gene: TRBV19; CDR3 protein: CASSAGQGGDTQYF; CDR3 DNA: TGTGCCAGTAGTGCCGGACAGGGTGGAGATACGCAGTATTTT
J gene: TRBJ1-4; clone size: many; D gene: TRBD1; V gene: TRBV12-3/TRBV12-4; CDR3 protein: CASSRQGEDEKLFF; CDR3 DNA: TGTGCCAGCAGTCGACAGGGGGAGGATGAAAAACTGTTTTTT
J gene: TRBJ2-3; clone size: few; D gene: TRBD1; V gene: TRBV24-1; CDR3 protein: CATSDAPGTGTDTQYF; CDR3 DNA: TGTGCCACCAGTGATGCCCCCGGGACAGGCACAGATACGCAGTATTTT
J gene: TRBJ1-2; clone size: -; D gene: -; V gene: TRBV12-3/TRBV12-4; CDR3 protein: CASSIGPYSGYGYTF; CDR3 DNA: TGTGCCAGCAGCATCGGCCCATATTCGGGCTATGGCTACACCTTC